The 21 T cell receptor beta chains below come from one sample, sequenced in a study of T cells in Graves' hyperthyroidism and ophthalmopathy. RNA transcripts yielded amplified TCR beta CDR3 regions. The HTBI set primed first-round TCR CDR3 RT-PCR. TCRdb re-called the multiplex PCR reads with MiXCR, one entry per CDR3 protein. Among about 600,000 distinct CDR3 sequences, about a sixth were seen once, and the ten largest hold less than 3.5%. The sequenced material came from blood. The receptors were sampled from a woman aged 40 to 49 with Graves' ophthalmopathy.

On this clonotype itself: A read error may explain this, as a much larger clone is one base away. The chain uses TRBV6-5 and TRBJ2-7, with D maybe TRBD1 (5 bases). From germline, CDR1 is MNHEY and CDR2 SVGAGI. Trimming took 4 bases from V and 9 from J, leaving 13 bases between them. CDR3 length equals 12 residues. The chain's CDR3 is CASSFGVRGQYF. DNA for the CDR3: TGTGCCAGCAGTTTTGGGGTAAGGGGGCAGTACTTC.

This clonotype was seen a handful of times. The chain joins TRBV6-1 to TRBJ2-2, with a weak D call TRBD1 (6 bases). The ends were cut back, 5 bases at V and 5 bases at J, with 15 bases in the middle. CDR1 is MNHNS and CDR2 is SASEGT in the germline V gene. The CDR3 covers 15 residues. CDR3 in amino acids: CASSPRTDSTGELFF. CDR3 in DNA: TGTGCCAGCAGTCCTAGGACAGATAGTACCGGGGAGCTGTTTTTT.

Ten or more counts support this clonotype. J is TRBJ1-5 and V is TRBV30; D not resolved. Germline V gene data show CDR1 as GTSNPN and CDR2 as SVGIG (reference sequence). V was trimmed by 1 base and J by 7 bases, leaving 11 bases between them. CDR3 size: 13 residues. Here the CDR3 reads CAWSEPDFQPQHF. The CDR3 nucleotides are TGTGCCTGGAGTGAACCGGACTTCCAGCCCCAGCATTTT.

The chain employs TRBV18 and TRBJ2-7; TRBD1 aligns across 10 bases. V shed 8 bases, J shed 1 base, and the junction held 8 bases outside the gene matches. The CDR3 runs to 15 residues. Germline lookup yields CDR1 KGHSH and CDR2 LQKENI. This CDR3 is CASSPDRGLSYEQYF. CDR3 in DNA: TGTGCCAGCAGCCCCGACAGGGGGCTATCCTACGAGCAGTACTTC. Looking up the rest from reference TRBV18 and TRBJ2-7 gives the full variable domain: NAGVMQNPRHLVRRRGQEARLRCSPMKGHSHVYWYRQLPEEGLKFMVYLQKENIIDESGMPKERFSAEFPKEGPSILRIQQVVRGDSAAYFCASSPDRGLSYEQYFGPGTRLTVT.

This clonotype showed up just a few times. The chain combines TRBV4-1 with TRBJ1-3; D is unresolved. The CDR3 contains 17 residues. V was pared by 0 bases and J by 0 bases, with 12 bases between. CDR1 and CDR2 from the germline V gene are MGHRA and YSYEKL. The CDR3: CASSQDIEESSGNTIYF. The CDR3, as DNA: TGCGCCAGCAGCCAAGATATTGAAGAGAGCTCTGGAAACACCATATATTTT.

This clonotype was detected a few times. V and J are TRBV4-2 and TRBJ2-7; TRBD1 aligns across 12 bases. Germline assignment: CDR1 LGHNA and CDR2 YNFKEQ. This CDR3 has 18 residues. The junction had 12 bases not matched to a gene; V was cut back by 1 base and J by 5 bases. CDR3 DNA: TGTGCCAGCAGCCAAGCATCGGCCGCGGGACAGGGGGCCAACGAGCAGTACTTC. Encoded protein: CASSQASAAGQGANEQYF.

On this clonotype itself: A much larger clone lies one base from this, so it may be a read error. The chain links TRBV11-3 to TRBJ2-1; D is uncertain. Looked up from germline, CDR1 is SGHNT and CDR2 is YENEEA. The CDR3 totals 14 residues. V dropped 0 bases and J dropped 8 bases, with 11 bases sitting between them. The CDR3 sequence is CASSLDTAIDEQFF. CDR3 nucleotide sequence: TGTGCCAGCAGCTTAGATACTGCGATAGATGAGCAGTTCTTC. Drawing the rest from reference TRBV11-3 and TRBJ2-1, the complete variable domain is EAGVVQSPRYKIIEKKQPVAFWCNPISGHNTLYWYLQNLGQGPELLIRYENEEAVDDSQLPKDRFSAERLKGVDSTLKIQPAELGDSAVYLCASSLDTAIDEQFFGPGTRLTVL.

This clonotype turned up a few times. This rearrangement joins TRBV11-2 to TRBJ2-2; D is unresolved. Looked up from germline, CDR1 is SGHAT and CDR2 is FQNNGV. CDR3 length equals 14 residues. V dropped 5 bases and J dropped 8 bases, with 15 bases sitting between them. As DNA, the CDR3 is TGTGCCAGCAGCCTCAACCAGGCGGCAGGGGAGCTGTTTTTT. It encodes CASSLNQAAGELFF.

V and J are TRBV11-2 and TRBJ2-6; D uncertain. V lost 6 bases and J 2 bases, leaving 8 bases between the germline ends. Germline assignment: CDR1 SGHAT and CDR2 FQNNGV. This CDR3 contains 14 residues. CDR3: CASSRLTGANVLTF. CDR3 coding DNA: TGTGCCAGCAGTCGTCTTACTGGGGCCAACGTCCTGACTTTC.

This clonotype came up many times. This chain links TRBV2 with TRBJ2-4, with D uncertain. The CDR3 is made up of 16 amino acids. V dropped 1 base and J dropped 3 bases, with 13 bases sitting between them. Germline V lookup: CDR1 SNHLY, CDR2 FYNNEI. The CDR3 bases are TGTGCCAGCAGTGAAGTGGTGGGCTCTGGCAAAAACATTCAGTACTTC. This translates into CASSEVVGSGKNIQYF.

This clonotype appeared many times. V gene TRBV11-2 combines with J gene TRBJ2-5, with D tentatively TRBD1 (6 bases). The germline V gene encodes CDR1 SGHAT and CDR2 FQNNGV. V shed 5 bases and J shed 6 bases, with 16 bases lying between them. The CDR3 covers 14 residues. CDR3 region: CASSQQGPRKTQYF. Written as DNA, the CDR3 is TGTGCCAGCAGCCAACAGGGCCCGAGAAAGACCCAGTACTTC.

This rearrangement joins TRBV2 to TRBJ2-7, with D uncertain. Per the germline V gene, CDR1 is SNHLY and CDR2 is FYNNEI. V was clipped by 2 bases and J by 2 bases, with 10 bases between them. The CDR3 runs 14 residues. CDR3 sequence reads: CASSEQVNPYEQYF. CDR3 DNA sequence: TGTGCCAGCAGTGAACAGGTTAACCCCTACGAGCAGTACTTC.

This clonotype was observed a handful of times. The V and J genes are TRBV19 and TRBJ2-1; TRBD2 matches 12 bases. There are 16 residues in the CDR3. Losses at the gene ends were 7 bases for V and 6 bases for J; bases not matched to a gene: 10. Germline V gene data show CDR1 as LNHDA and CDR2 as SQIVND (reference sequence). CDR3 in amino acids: CASKAPASGRANEQFF. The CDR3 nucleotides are TGTGCCAGTAAGGCCCCGGCTAGCGGGAGGGCCAATGAGCAGTTCTTC.

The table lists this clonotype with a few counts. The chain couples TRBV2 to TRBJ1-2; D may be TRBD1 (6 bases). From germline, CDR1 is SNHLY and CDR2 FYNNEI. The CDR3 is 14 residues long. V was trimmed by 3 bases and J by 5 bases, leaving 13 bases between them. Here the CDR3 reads CASSDRGAAYGYTF. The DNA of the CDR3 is TGTGCCAGCAGTGATCGGGGGGCAGCTTATGGCTACACCTTC.

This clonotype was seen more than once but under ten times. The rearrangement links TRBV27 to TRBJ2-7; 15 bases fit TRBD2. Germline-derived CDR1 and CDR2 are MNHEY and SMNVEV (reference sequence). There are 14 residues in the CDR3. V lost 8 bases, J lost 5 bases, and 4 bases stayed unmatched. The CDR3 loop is CASRGTSGRNEQYF. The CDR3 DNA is TGTGCCAGCCGCGGGACTAGCGGGAGGAACGAGCAGTACTTC.

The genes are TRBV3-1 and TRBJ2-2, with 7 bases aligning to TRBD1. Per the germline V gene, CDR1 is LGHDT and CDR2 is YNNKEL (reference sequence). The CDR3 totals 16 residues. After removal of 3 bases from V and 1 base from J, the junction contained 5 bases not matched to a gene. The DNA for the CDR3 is TGTGCCAGCAGCCATTCCCGGGACAGGAACACCGGGGAGCTGTTTTTT. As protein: CASSHSRDRNTGELFF.

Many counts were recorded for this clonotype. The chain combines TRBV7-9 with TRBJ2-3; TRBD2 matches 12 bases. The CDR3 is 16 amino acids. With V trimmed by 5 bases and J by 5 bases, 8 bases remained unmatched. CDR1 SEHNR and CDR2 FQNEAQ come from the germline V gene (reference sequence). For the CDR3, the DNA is TGTGCCAGCAGCCCGCGGACTAGCGGGAAGAAAGATACGCAGTATTTT. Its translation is CASSPRTSGKKDTQYF. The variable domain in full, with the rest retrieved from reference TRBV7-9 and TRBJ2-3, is DTGVSQNPRHKITKRGQNVTFRCDPISEHNRLYWYRQTLGQGPEFLTYFQNEAQLEKSRLLSDRFSAERPKGSFSTLEIQRTEQGDSAMYLCASSPRTSGKKDTQYFGPGTRLTVL.

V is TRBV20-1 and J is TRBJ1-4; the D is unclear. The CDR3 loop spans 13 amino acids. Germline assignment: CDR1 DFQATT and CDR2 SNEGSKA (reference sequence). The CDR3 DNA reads TGCAGCTTACTAAGGGCAACTAATGAAAAACTGTTTTTT. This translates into CSLLRATNEKLFF.

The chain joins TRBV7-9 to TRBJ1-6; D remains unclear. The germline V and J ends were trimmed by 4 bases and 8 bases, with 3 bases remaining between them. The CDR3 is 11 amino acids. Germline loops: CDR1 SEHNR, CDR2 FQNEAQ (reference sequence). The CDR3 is CASSSDSPLHF. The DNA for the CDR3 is TGTGCCAGCAGCTCCGATTCACCCCTCCACTTT.

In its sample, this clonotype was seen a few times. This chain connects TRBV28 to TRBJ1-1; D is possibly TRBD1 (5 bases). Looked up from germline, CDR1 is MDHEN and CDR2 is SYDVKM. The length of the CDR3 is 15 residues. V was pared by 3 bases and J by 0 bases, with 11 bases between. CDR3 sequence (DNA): TGTGCCAGCAGTTTGAGGGGTAGGGTGAACACTGAAGCTTTCTTT. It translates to CASSLRGRVNTEAFF.

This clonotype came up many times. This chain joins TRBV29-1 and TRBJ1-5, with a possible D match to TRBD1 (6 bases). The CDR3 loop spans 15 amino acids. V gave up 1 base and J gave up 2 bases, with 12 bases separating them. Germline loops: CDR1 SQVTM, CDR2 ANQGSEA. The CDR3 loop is CSVEVGAGGNQPQHF. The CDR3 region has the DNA TGCAGCGTTGAAGTGGGGGCGGGAGGCAATCAGCCCCAGCATTTT.